The 14 T cell receptor beta chains reported below all come from one sample, sequenced in a study of breast tumors, draining lymph nodes, adjacent tissues. TCRdb reanalysed the multiplex PCR reads using MiXCR and keeps one entry per CDR3 protein. This table holds more than 100,000 distinct CDR3 sequences, about 20% found once. The lymph nodes were axillary draining lymph nodes from breast cancer patients. The sequenced sample was axillary lymph node tissue. These receptors came from a female donor with breast cancer. Some clones in this sample may be carry-over from other donors' samples.

At least ten counts were recorded for this clonotype. The V and J genes are TRBV29-1 and TRBJ2-3, with 9 bases lining up with TRBD1. The CDR3 is 13 amino acids. From germline, CDR1 is SQVTM and CDR2 ANQGSEA. Trimming at V came to 6 bases and at J to 5 bases, leaving 6 bases not matched to a gene. CDR3 region: CSVPGQGVDTQYF. The CDR3 region has the DNA TGCAGCGTGCCGGGACAGGGTGTAGATACGCAGTATTTT.

This clonotype was seen just once. One base away lies a much larger clone, so this may be a sequencing read error. This chain connects TRBV5-6 to TRBJ2-2; D not resolved. In germline, CDR1 is SGHDT, CDR2 YYEEEE. There are 14 residues in the CDR3. The CDR3 loop reads CAGSFIGNTGELFF. The CDR3 nucleotides read TGTGCCGGCAGCTTCATTGGAAACACCGGGGAGCTGTTTTTT.

This clonotype was seen a handful of times. V and J are TRBV30 and TRBJ2-1; 8 bases align to TRBD1. Per germline, CDR1 GTSNPN and CDR2 SVGIG (reference sequence). Unmatched junction bases numbered 14, after V lost 8 bases and J lost 8 bases. The CDR3 has 14 residues. The CDR3 bases are TGTGCCCATTCGTCGGGACAGGTTATGGATGAGCAGTTCTTC. Protein product: CAHSSGQVMDEQFF. The whole variable domain, remainder taken from reference TRBV30 and TRBJ2-1, is SQTIHQWPATLVQPVGSPLSLECTVEGTSNPNLYWYRQAAGRGLQLLFYSVGIGQISSEVPQNLSASRPQDRQFILSSKKLLLSDSGFYLCAHSSGQVMDEQFFGPGTRLTVL.

The table lists this clonotype with many counts. This chain links TRBV10-3 with TRBJ2-7; no clear D. V was trimmed by 1 base and J by 0 bases, leaving 10 bases between them. The germline V gene encodes CDR1 ENHRY and CDR2 SYGVKD. CDR3 size: 15 residues. The CDR3 is CAISEYRRSSYEQYF. DNA for the CDR3: TGTGCCATCAGTGAGTACCGTCGGTCCTCCTACGAGCAGTACTTC.

This clonotype was observed a few times. V and J are TRBV30 and TRBJ2-2; D ambiguous. Germline lookup yields CDR1 GTSNPN and CDR2 SVGIG (reference sequence). The CDR3 totals 15 residues. Trimming took 0 bases from V and 8 from J, leaving 16 bases between them. In DNA form, the CDR3 reads TGTGCCTGGAGTGTACGGTCGCCCAGAGTAGGGGAGCTGTTTTTT. This codes for CAWSVRSPRVGELFF.

This clonotype was seen many times. The CDR3 nucleotides are TGTGCCAGCAGCCATCCGGACCCGAGCTCCTACAATGAGCAGTTCTTC. This codes for CASSHPDPSSYNEQFF. The J gene is TRBJ2-1, the V gene TRBV4-2; D not resolved. Germline V gene lookup returns CDR1 LGHNA and CDR2 YNFKEQ. V dropped 3 bases and J dropped 0 bases, with 12 bases sitting between them. The length of the CDR3 is 16 residues.

Concerning this clonotype itself: One base away lies a much larger clone, so this may be a sequencing read error. The chain employs TRBV24-1 and TRBJ2-6, with TRBD1 as a possible D gene (5 bases). The CDR3 consists of 16 residues. The germline V gene encodes CDR1 KGHDR and CDR2 SFDVKD. In DNA form, the CDR3 reads TGTGCCACCAGTTCCCCAAGCGTCTCTGGGGCCAACGCCCTGACTTTC. Amino acid sequence: CATSSPSVSGANALTF.

The J gene is TRBJ2-3, the V gene TRBV11-3, with 8 bases that match TRBD2. The CDR3 consists of 17 residues. Trimming took 1 base from V and 4 from J; bases not matched to a gene: 10. The V gene's germline CDR1 is SGHNT and CDR2 YENEEA. The CDR3 reads CASSLGVSGGPADTQYF. The CDR3 coding sequence is TGTGCCAGCAGCTTAGGGGTCTCGGGAGGGCCCGCAGATACGCAGTATTTT.

Of note for this clonotype: This may arise from a read error, as a much more abundant clone is one base away. As the CDR3 is not closed by the conserved phenylalanine or tryptophan, this likely results from a read error. The chain couples TRBV5-6 to TRBJ2-1; 8 positions agree with TRBD2. CDR1 is SGHDT and CDR2 is YYEEEE in the germline V gene. The CDR3 runs to 16 residues. The CDR3 DNA reads as TGTGCAAGCAGCTTCGGGGCGGGGGGAGCTTACAATGAGCAGTTCTGC. Its translation: CASSFGAGGAYNEQFC.

This clonotype came up a few times. It may be a read error: a sequence one base away is much more abundant. This chain links TRBV12-3 or TRBV12-4 with TRBJ2-5, with 8 nucleotides matching TRBD2. This CDR3 has 14 amino acids. The DNA of the CDR3 is TGTGCCGGCAGCCGAGCGGGAGTCTGGGAGACCCAGTACTTC. Amino acids: CAGSRAGVWETQYF.

The chain joins TRBV3-1 to TRBJ2-5, with D maybe TRBD2 (6 bases). The V gene's germline CDR1 is LGHDT and CDR2 YNNKEL (reference sequence). Trimming removed 2 bases from V and 1 base from J, with 17 bases in between. The CDR3 consists of 17 residues. CDR3 DNA: TGTGCCAGCAGCCAATGGGATCTCGTGGGGGGCCAAGAGACCCAGTACTTC. It specifies CASSQWDLVGGQETQYF.

There are many counts of this clonotype. V usage is TRBV10-3 and J usage is TRBJ2-3, with D perhaps being TRBD1 or TRBD2 (7 bases each). The CDR3 extends over 14 amino acids. Germline loops: CDR1 ENHRY, CDR2 SYGVKD. Trimming removed 6 bases at V and 6 bases at J, with 16 bases between. CDR3 DNA: TGTGCCATCAGCCAGGGGGGGAGCGGGGATACGCAGTATTTT. Amino acids: CAISQGGSGDTQYF.

Ten or more counts support this clonotype. V and J are TRBV5-1 and TRBJ2-2; 15 bases line up with TRBD2. With V trimmed by 7 bases and J by 4 bases, 14 bases remained unmatched. The CDR3 extends over 19 amino acids. Germline CDR1 is SGHRS and CDR2 is YFSETQ. The CDR3 nucleotides read TGCGCCAGCGGACCGGGACTAGCGGGAGGAGGGAGAGCCACCGGGGAGCTGTTTTTT. It yields the protein CASGPGLAGGGRATGELFF.

Comment on this clonotype: A much larger clone lies one base from this, so it may be a read error. Because it lacks the conserved phenylalanine or tryptophan at the end, this CDR3 is likely a read error. This chain connects TRBV24-1 to TRBJ2-1, with 10 positions matching TRBD2. Germline V gene data show CDR1 as KGHDR and CDR2 as SFDVKD. The ends lost 4 bases at V and 6 bases at J; junction bases unmatched: 11. The CDR3 has 17 residues. CDR3 amino acids: CATSEPLAGGLANEQFS. The CDR3 DNA reads TGTGCCACCAGTGAACCTTTAGCGGGAGGACTAGCCAATGAGCAGTTCTCC.